This paragraph covers one T cell receptor (beta chain) sequence. Trimming took 3 bases from V and 6 from J; bases not matched to a gene: 8. From germline, CDR1 is SGHTA and CDR2 FQGNSA. The CDR3 sequence is 16 residues long. The source of the sample is a study of blood T cell repertoires in COVID-19. Study in general: There were acute and convalescent COVID-19 samples, and they came from the United States, Italy and Spain.

In the study's own analysis: For nucleated cells, counts were estimated from reference gene primer amplification. The method was immunoSEQ multiplex PCR; TCRdb's version includes in-frame clones alone and lacks a portion of them. V and J calls and clone size follow that table, whereas D and trimming were derived from the DNA. Of over 300,000 clones listed, over 75% are singletons. Participants came from about 23 US areas, aged about 18 to 90 years. Cohort assignment relied on participant-reported clinical history. The TCR sequence derives from a middle-aged woman who had recovered from COVID-19. The V gene is TRBV7-2, the J gene TRBJ1-5; the match to TRBD1 covers 10 bases. Sequenced input: PBMCs or T cells enriched from blood (not recorded which). CDR3 loop: CASSLGTGVGGQPQHF. CDR3 DNA sequence: TGTGCCAGCAGCTTGGGGACAGGGGTGGGCGGTCAGCCCCAGCATTTT.